Detailed here is one T cell receptor beta chain. In its sample, this clonotype was seen a few times. Its antigen remains unidentified. Per-base qualities were not stored, and no clone one base away is much larger. Peripheral blood CD8+ and CD4+ T cells from healthy donors, Susac syndrome patients and multiple sclerosis patients were profiled by high-throughput TCR beta sequencing. The multiple sclerosis controls were treatment-naive patients who had stable or active relapsing-remitting disease and met the revised McDonald criteria. Bulk CD8+ and CD4+ T cells were purified by magnetic negative isolation, whereas CD8+ TEMRA cells were enriched by FACS. Blood was drawn into EDTA tubes, processed within 24 hours, and PBMCs were isolated by density gradient centrifugation. PBMCs intended for TCR sequencing were frozen in liquid nitrogen and were later thawed in a 37 degrees C water bath. A purity of at least 90% was achieved for sorted or isolated CD4+, CD8+ and CD8+ TEMRA cells.

CDR1 and CDR2 are read off the germline V gene (reference sequence) as LNHDA and SQIVND. The V end gives up 4 bases and the J end 4 bases, leaving 5 bases in the junction not matched to a gene. The CDR3 starts with the cysteine, ends with the phenylalanine, and has 15 residues. Of all the DNA, just the CDR3 is kept, 45 bases in frame from base 1. RNA was extracted using the RNeasy kit, and roughly 0.45 to 1 microgram was reverse transcribed with random hexamers. The immunoSEQ multiplex PCR assay, covering 54 Vbeta and 13 Jbeta segments, was used to amplify TCR beta CDR3 regions. PCR amplification bias was corrected by using a synthetic template baseline for primer optimization and computational correction. On the study's bioinformatics: Reads were annotated to V, D and J genes per IMGT and analyzed with immunoSEQ Analyzer, keeping only productive sequences. Clonality was calculated as one minus the Shannon entropy normalized by log2 of the number of productive unique sequences. For each patient and control, public and private clones were evaluated among the 100 most prevalent clones. Susac-specific clones were defined as absent from healthy and MS cohorts, over a thousand published viral clones and other ImmuneACCESS disease sequences. The raw public reads went through TCRdb reprocessing: fastp at Q25, MiXCR clone calling, in-frame beta chains kept. All rows with the same CDR3 protein become a single entry with the most common DNA and genes. The V and J calls here are based on TCRdb, not the publication. This sample gives about 120,000 distinct CDR3 sequences in total; about 95% of them show up just once. The ten largest clones capture around 0.13% of the sample.

The source of the sample is a study of CD8 T cells in Susac syndrome (dated by TCRdb to between 2018 and 2020). With regard to the full study: Whether CD8+ T cell activation and differentiation in Susac syndrome was antigen driven was tested using repertoire sequencing. On the study overall, not on this receptor specifically: The TCR sequencing and HLA analysis was acknowledged to have included a relatively small number of individuals.

The specimen was CD4+ T cells from PBMCs. This chain joins TRBV19 to TRBJ2-1, with 9 bases aligning to TRBD2. The receptor comes from a human donor with multiple sclerosis. This receptor carries the CDR3 CASSRLAGGYNEQFF. The sequenced DNA: TGTGCCAGTAGTAGGTTGGCGGGAGGGTACAATGAGCAGTTCTTC.